This paragraph covers one T cell receptor (beta chain) sequence. Primers used in a second PCR of about 6 to 11 cycles were a sample-barcoded 5' primer and a J-beta primer mix. TCRdb fed the 5' RACE reads into MiXCR, producing one record per CDR3 protein. In the table there are approximately 690,000 distinct CDR3 sequences, around three fifths of which are singletons. The data derive from a study of blood T cells in healthy people across ages. Study information: Template-switching capture recovered about one barcoded beta molecule per two T cells.

This CDR3 spans 11 amino acids. V gave up 6 bases and J gave up 5 bases, with 10 bases separating them. The germline gives CDR1 SQVTM, CDR2 ANQGSEA. Source material: blood. The source is a man aged 55 to 70 in good health. The chain carries TRBV29-1 and TRBJ2-5; D unclear. The CDR3 here is CSVENGETQYF. As DNA, the CDR3 is TGCAGCGTAGAAAACGGGGAGACCCAGTACTTC.